These T cell receptor beta chains were read from a single sample in a study of blood T cell repertoires in COVID-19. Using immunoSEQ multiplex PCR, the repertoire was profiled, and TCRdb retains in-frame clones only, with some absent. The sample consists of about 200,000 clones, approximately 86% of them appearing once. Input material: PBMCs or T cells enriched from blood (not recorded which). The receptors were sampled from a woman in her thirties or forties in a cohort exposed to, infected with or recovered from COVID-19 (not recorded which). Both conserved end residues are part of each CDR3. The D gene is left open where the match is weak. Rows may omit the clone size; those that give it use once, few, many or a size class.

>TRBJ1-2|TRBV5-6|TRBD1|.
CASSFPTGFYGYTF
TGTGCCAGCAGCTTCCCGACAGGGTTCTATGGCTACACCTTC
>TRBJ1-6|TRBV30|TRBD1|.
CASATGANSPLHF
TGTGCCTCGGCGACAGGGGCGAATTCACCCCTCCACTTT
>TRBJ1-1|TRBV5-5|.|.
CASSRAPDINEAFF
TGTGCCAGCAGCCGCGCACCAGACATAAATGAAGCTTTCTTT
>TRBJ2-3|TRBV6-5|TRBD2|.
CASSYSTGGGDTQYF
TGTGCCAGCAGTTACTCTACCGGGGGAGGGGATACGCAGTATTTT
>TRBJ2-3|TRBV6-6|.|.
CASSLESLRQTDTQYF
TGTGCCAGCAGCCTAGAATCCCTGAGGCAGACAGATACGCAGTATTTT
>TRBJ2-7|TRBV4-3|.|few
CASSQDSGRSYEQYF
TGCGCCAGCAGCCAAGACTCAGGGAGGTCCTACGAGCAGTACTTC
>TRBJ2-3|TRBV11-2|TRBD2|.
CASSLEAGGSTDTQYF
TGTGCCAGCAGCTTAGAGGCGGGGGGGAGCACAGATACGCAGTATTTT
>TRBJ1-1|TRBV7-9|.|.
CASSPRVSNTEAFF
TGTGCCAGCAGCCCCCGGGTCAGCAACACTGAAGCTTTCTTT
>TRBJ2-3|TRBV19|TRBD1|.
CASRSQGARGDTQYF
TGTGCCAGTAGGTCACAGGGGGCCCGCGGGGATACGCAGTATTTT
>TRBJ2-5|TRBV24-1|TRBD2|.
CATSDLSGIRETQYF
TGTGCCACCAGTGATCTTAGCGGGATCCGGGAGACCCAGTACTTC
>TRBJ1-1|TRBV10-1|.|few
CASSGRGNTEAFF
TGCGCCAGCAGTGGCAGAGGGAACACTGAAGCTTTCTTT
>TRBJ1-6|TRBV7-8|.|.
CASSPREINSPLHF
TGTGCCAGCAGCCCCAGGGAAATCAATTCACCCCTCCACTTT
>TRBJ2-7|TRBV19|TRBD2|.
CASSIAAGEGREQYF
TGTGCCAGTAGTATCGCGGCGGGAGAGGGTCGCGAGCAGTACTTC
>TRBJ1-1|TRBV18|TRBD1|.
CASSPPGQGASEAFF
TGTGCCAGCTCACCCCCGGGACAGGGGGCATCTGAAGCTTTCTTT
>TRBJ1-2|TRBV24-1|.|.
CATSDRTGETYGYTF
TGTGCCACCAGTGATCGGACTGGGGAGACCTATGGCTACACCTTC
>TRBJ1-2|TRBV4-3|TRBD1|.
CASSPGTGAYGYTF
TGCGCCAGCAGCCCCGGGACAGGGGCTTATGGCTACACCTTC
>TRBJ1-2|TRBV7-8|TRBD1|.
CASSFTGTGSGYTF
TGTGCCAGCAGTTTTACCGGGACAGGGAGCGGCTACACCTTC
>TRBJ1-1|TRBV21-1|.|.
CASSKVWGRGKAPLNTEAFF
TGTGCCAGCAGCAAAGTGTGGGGGCGGGGGAAAGCCCCCTTGAACACTGAAGCTTTCTTT
>TRBJ1-3|TRBV18|.|.
CASPIWGPYLSSGNTIYF
TGTGCCAGCCCCATTTGGGGCCCTTACCTGAGCTCTGGAAACACCATATATTTT
>TRBJ2-7|TRBV5-5|TRBD1|.
CASSWGTGSSYEQYF
TGTGCCAGCAGCTGGGGGACAGGGAGCTCCTACGAGCAGTACTTC
>TRBJ1-1|TRBV7-9|.|.
CASSESEAFF
TGTGCCAGCAGCGAGTCCGAAGCTTTCTTT
>TRBJ2-7|TRBV5-8|TRBD1|.
CASSLARTGTYEQYF
TGTGCCAGCAGCTTGGCTCGGACAGGGACCTACGAGCAGTACTTC
>TRBJ1-1|TRBV15|.|many
CATSRGGPQPEAFF
TGTGCCACCAGCAGAGGAGGGCCGCAACCTGAAGCTTTCTTT
>TRBJ1-5|TRBV2|TRBD1|.
CASRTGGGNQPQHF
TGTGCCAGCAGGACAGGGGGAGGCAATCAGCCCCAGCATTTT
>TRBJ1-1|TRBV10-1|.|once
CASSDKIMGQQSLTEAFF
TGCGCCAGCAGTGACAAAATTATGGGGCAGCAAAGCCTCACTGAAGCTTTCTTT
>TRBJ1-2|TRBV12-3/TRBV12-4|.|once
CASSFRSNYGYTF
TGTGCCAGCAGTTTTCGTTCTAACTATGGCTACACCTTC
>TRBJ2-3|TRBV5-1|TRBD2|.
CASSRGLAGGRGSDTQYF
TGCGCCAGCAGTCGGGGACTAGCGGGAGGGCGTGGGTCAGATACGCAGTATTTT
>TRBJ2-1|TRBV1|.|.
CTSSHDTSEGVNEQFF
TGCACCAGCAGCCACGACACTAGCGAGGGGGTCAATGAGCAGTTCTTC
>TRBJ1-5|TRBV15|.|.
CATSSAGYSNQPQHF
TGTGCCACCAGCAGCGCGGGGTATAGCAATCAGCCCCAGCATTTT
>TRBJ2-6|TRBV19|TRBD1|once
CASSSWTGSGANVLTF
TGTGCCAGTAGTTCCTGGACAGGGTCCGGGGCCAACGTCCTGACTTTC
>TRBJ2-1|TRBV9|.|.
CASSVRLVSHEQFF
TGTGCCAGCAGCGTCAGACTAGTCTCGCATGAGCAGTTCTTC
>TRBJ2-4|TRBV4-1|.|.
CASSQDGATRKNIQYF
TGCGCCAGCAGCCAAGATGGGGCGACCCGAAAAAACATTCAGTACTTC
>TRBJ1-1|TRBV7-9|TRBD1|.
CASRWGQDEAFF
TGTGCCAGCAGGTGGGGACAGGATGAAGCTTTCTTT
>TRBJ2-2|TRBV7-6|TRBD1|once
CASSLGTGVTGELFF
TGTGCCAGCAGTCTCGGGACAGGGGTCACCGGGGAGCTGTTTTTT
>TRBJ1-3|TRBV27|.|.
CASSSRGHPSGNTIYF
TGTGCCAGCAGTTCCCGCGGCCATCCCTCTGGAAACACCATATATTTT
>TRBJ1-1|TRBV9|.|.
CASSVEGGLGTEAFF
TGTGCCAGCAGCGTAGAGGGAGGGCTGGGCACTGAAGCTTTCTTT
>TRBJ1-2|TRBV27|.|once
CASSPLGSTGTNGYTF
TGTGCCAGCAGTCCGCTAGGTTCCACAGGGACCAATGGCTACACCTTC
>TRBJ1-5|TRBV7-9|.|.
CASSLEGLDNQPQHF
TGTGCCAGCAGCTTAGAGGGGTTGGACAATCAGCCCCAGCATTTT
>TRBJ2-2|TRBV6-5|.|.
CASSLYKTNTGELFF
TGTGCCAGCAGCTTATACAAAACGAACACCGGGGAGCTGTTTTTT
>TRBJ1-4|TRBV19|.|.
CASSLSTVKNEKLFF
TGTGCCAGTAGTTTGAGTACCGTAAAGAATGAAAAACTGTTTTTT
>TRBJ1-1|TRBV2|.|.
CASRTGPPGGTEAFF
TGTGCCAGTAGGACCGGGCCCCCGGGAGGGACTGAAGCTTTCTTT
>TRBJ1-2|TRBV4-3|TRBD1|.
CASSPNRGGSNYGYTF
TGCGCCAGCAGCCCGAACAGGGGGGGCTCTAACTATGGCTACACCTTC
>TRBJ2-7|TRBV4-1|.|.
CASSDTVTYEQYF
TGCGCCAGCAGCGACACAGTGACCTACGAGCAGTACTTC
>TRBJ2-4|TRBV15|TRBD1|once
CATSRPGQGVAKNIQYF
TGTGCCACCAGCAGACCGGGACAGGGAGTCGCCAAAAACATTCAGTACTTC
>TRBJ2-3|TRBV29-1|.|.
CSVPRTTDTQYF
TGCAGCGTTCCAAGGACAACTGATACGCAGTATTTT
>TRBJ1-1|TRBV11-3|TRBD1|.
CASSPRQGEAFF
TGTGCCAGCAGCCCCAGACAGGGAGAAGCTTTCTTT
>TRBJ1-5|TRBV7-8|TRBD1|.
CASSPGQGVANQPQHF
TGTGCCAGCAGCCCCGGTCAGGGGGTAGCAAATCAGCCCCAGCATTTT
>TRBJ2-5|TRBV10-3|.|.
CAISESTKETQYF
TGTGCCATCAGTGAGTCAACAAAAGAGACCCAGTACTTC
>TRBJ2-7|TRBV5-5|.|.
CASSWLGPENEQYF
TGTGCCAGCAGCTGGCTAGGCCCAGAGAACGAGCAGTACTTC
>TRBJ1-1|TRBV14|.|.
CASSPGYTEAFF
TGTGCCAGCAGCCCAGGGTATACTGAAGCTTTCTTT
>TRBJ1-1|TRBV19|.|.
CASSIAGTIEAFF
TGTGCCAGTAGTATAGCCGGGACAATTGAAGCTTTCTTT
>TRBJ2-5|TRBV14|TRBD2|.
CASSPRTSWSETQYF
TGTGCCAGCAGCCCCCGGACTAGCTGGTCGGAGACCCAGTACTTC
>TRBJ2-7|TRBV4-3|.|.
CASSRRTVSSYEQYF
TGCGCCAGCAGCCGCCGGACAGTCAGCTCCTACGAGCAGTACTTC